One and the same sample provided the 17 T cell receptor beta chains below, sequenced in a study of blood T cell repertoires in COVID-19. The repertoire was sequenced with immunoSEQ multiplex PCR; TCRdb's copy has only in-frame clones and lacks some. Of more than 85,000 clones listed, approximately 84% are singletons. Sequenced sample: peripheral blood. Source of these receptors: a man between 65 and 79 years old with acute or convalescent COVID-19.

The V call is TRBV7-2, the J call TRBJ2-5; 8 bases agree with TRBD2. The CDR3 has 16 amino acids. V was clipped by 1 base and J by 2 bases; unmatched bases: 6. CDR1 is SGHTA and CDR2 is FQGNSA in the germline V gene. CDR3 bases: TGTGCCAGCAGCTTAGTCGGCGGGGGGTTACAAGAGACCCAGTACTTC. Translated, it gives CASSLVGGGLQETQYF.

The chain has TRBV6-1 and TRBJ1-5; TRBD1 might be the D (6 bases). The germline V and J ends were trimmed by 6 bases and 4 bases, with 16 bases remaining between them. CDR1 is MNHNS and CDR2 is SASEGT in the germline V gene. This CDR3 is built from 15 residues. This chain's CDR3 is CASRSTGGRNQPQHF. The CDR3 coding sequence is TGTGCCAGCAGATCCACCGGGGGGCGGAATCAGCCCCAGCATTTT.

V usage is TRBV9 and J usage is TRBJ2-7; 8 bases fit TRBD1. V dropped 3 bases and J dropped 0; count of bases not matched to a gene: 2. CDR1 is SGDLS, CDR2 YYNGEE, per germline. The CDR3 runs to 14 residues. The CDR3, as DNA: TGTGCCAGCAGCGGGACAGGGACCTCCTACGAGCAGTACTTC. Translated, it gives CASSGTGTSYEQYF.

This chain links TRBV30 with TRBJ1-5; D gene uncertain. The CDR3 has 13 residues. Germline CDR1 and CDR2: GTSNPN and SVGIG (reference sequence). Trimming pared 1 base from V and 3 bases from J, leaving 7 bases between. CDR3 DNA sequence: TGTGCCTGGAGTGGAGGCCTCAATCAGCCCCAGCATTTT. The encoded protein is CAWSGGLNQPQHF.

The V and J genes are TRBV6-6 and TRBJ1-4; D might be TRBD1 (6 bases). V lost 8 bases, J lost 0 bases, and 16 bases lay in between. The CDR3 consists of 16 residues. Germline CDR1 MNHNY, CDR2 SVGAGI (reference sequence). The CDR3 bases are TGTGCCAGCGCCAGGGGAGGGGCTGCAACTAATGAAAAACTGTTTTTT. Its protein is CASARGGAATNEKLFF.

The rearrangement joins TRBV9 to TRBJ2-5, with 12 bases aligning to TRBD2. The length of the CDR3 is 19 residues. Germline V lookup: CDR1 SGDLS, CDR2 YYNGEE. After removal of 4 bases from V and 4 bases from J, the junction contained 17 bases not matched to a gene. This chain's CDR3 is CASSSGLAGPTPKGETQYF. The CDR3 bases are TGTGCCAGCAGCTCGGGACTAGCGGGTCCTACACCCAAGGGAGAGACCCAGTACTTC.

The gene calls are TRBV18 and TRBJ1-3, with D uncertain. The germline V gene encodes CDR1 KGHSH and CDR2 LQKENI. The CDR3 is 12 amino acids. The V end was cut by 6 bases, the J end by 4 bases, with 7 bases between. The DNA for the CDR3 is TGTGCCAGCTCTCCCAGGGGAAACACCATATATTTT. Its translation is CASSPRGNTIYF.

The chain employs TRBV6-5 and TRBJ2-5; tentatively, D is TRBD2 (5 bases). Between the trimmed V and J ends, which lost 2 bases and 4 bases, there was a span of 5 bases. This CDR3 is built from 12 residues. The germline V gene has CDR1 MNHEY and CDR2 SVGAGI. DNA for the CDR3: TGTGCCAGCAGTTACGAGGGAGAGACCCAGTACTTC. As protein: CASSYEGETQYF.

This clone was counted a few times. This chain connects TRBV28 to TRBJ1-1; maybe TRBD1 (6 bases). Trimming shortened V by 0 bases and J by 6 bases, and 8 bases separated the two germline ends. Germline V gene sequence: CDR1 MDHEN, CDR2 SYDVKM. This CDR3 comprises 13 residues. CDR3 sequence reads: CASSLWTGAEAFF. The CDR3 region has the DNA TGTGCCAGCAGTTTATGGACAGGAGCTGAAGCTTTCTTT. The variable domain in full, with the rest retrieved from reference TRBV28 and TRBJ1-1, is DVKVTQSSRYLVKRTGEKVFLECVQDMDHENMFWYRQDPGLGLRLIYFSYDVKMKEKGDIPEGYSVSREKKERFSLILESASTNQTSMYLCASSLWTGAEAFFGQGTRLTVV.

This sequence joins TRBV5-1 and TRBJ2-1, with D tentatively TRBD2 (6 bases). The CDR3 totals 14 residues. V lost 3 bases, J lost 1 base, and 8 bases lay in between. Per the germline V gene, CDR1 is SGHRS and CDR2 is YFSETQ. The CDR3 sequence is CASSSGGSYNEQFF. The CDR3 nucleotides are TGCGCCAGCAGCTCCGGGGGTTCCTACAATGAGCAGTTCTTC.

The rearrangement links TRBV2 to TRBJ1-1, with 7 nucleotides matching TRBD1. This CDR3 contains 16 residues. J lost 4 bases, V lost 2 bases, and 10 bases had no gene match. Germline lookup yields CDR1 SNHLY and CDR2 FYNNEI. The CDR3 protein is CASSENRRGGRTEAFF. The CDR3 region has the DNA TGTGCCAGCAGTGAAAATAGAAGAGGGGGCCGCACTGAAGCTTTCTTT.

J is TRBJ2-1 and V is TRBV7-9; 7 bases agree with TRBD2. Germline CDR1 SEHNR, CDR2 FQNEAQ (reference sequence). This CDR3 region has 15 residues. V gave up 1 base and J gave up 3 bases; unmatched junction bases: 3. The CDR3 sequence is CASSLELAGYNEQFF. The CDR3 region has the DNA TGTGCCAGCAGCTTAGAATTAGCGGGCTACAATGAGCAGTTCTTC.

V usage is TRBV5-1 and J usage is TRBJ1-2, with D perhaps matching TRBD1 (6 bases). The CDR3 length is 13 residues. V lost 3 bases and J 5 bases, leaving 11 bases between the germline ends. CDR1 is SGHRS, CDR2 YFSETQ, per germline. The CDR3 loop is CASSSPQGYGYTF. DNA of the CDR3: TGCGCCAGCAGCTCCCCCCAGGGGTATGGCTACACCTTC.

V gene TRBV5-6 combines with J gene TRBJ1-4; 7 bases are a match to TRBD1. Trimming cost V 4 bases and J 7 bases; bases outside gene matches: 19. The CDR3 is 18 amino acids. The germline V gene encodes CDR1 SGHDT and CDR2 YYEEEE. The CDR3 nucleotides are TGTGCCAGCAGCCGAGCCCGGGACAGCTCCTTCCCTTTTGAAAAACTGTTTTTT. Translating gives CASSRARDSSFPFEKLFF.

The chain uses TRBV28 and TRBJ1-1; the D gene is possibly TRBD1 (5 bases). Trimming shortened V by 6 bases and J by 12 bases, and 29 bases separated the two germline ends. The CDR3 is 16 amino acids. Germline CDR1 and CDR2: MDHEN and SYDVKM. CDR3 amino acids: CASSLNPPRQTRPTFF. CDR3 DNA: TGTGCCAGCAGCTTAAATCCCCCCAGACAGACAAGGCCGACTTTCTTT.

The chain uses TRBV6-5 and TRBJ1-4; 7 nucleotides align to TRBD1. The CDR3 sequence is 13 residues long. Germline lookup yields CDR1 MNHEY and CDR2 SVGAGI. The V and J ends lost 3 bases and 10 bases, in that order; junction bases with no gene match: 5. CDR3 amino acids: CASSYDRVSKLFF. CDR3 bases: TGTGCCAGCAGTTATGACAGGGTTTCAAAACTGTTTTTT.

The sample holds a few counts of this clone. The chain combines TRBV6-6 with TRBJ1-1; 7 nucleotides match TRBD1. This CDR3 has 16 residues. V lost 6 bases to trimming and J lost 1 base; unmatched junction nucleotides: 11. In germline, CDR1 is MNHNY, CDR2 SVGAGI (reference sequence). CDR3 sequence: CASSYNRNRGNTEAFF. CDR3 sequence (DNA): TGTGCCAGCAGCTACAATAGGAACAGGGGGAACACTGAAGCTTTCTTT.